This TCR beta chain is from a study of Graves' ophthalmopathy and Graves' hyperthyroidism. The authors amplified TCR beta CDR3 regions, and they did so from RNA transcripts for repertoire sequencing. HTBI primers primed a first-round RT-PCR, and a second-round multiplex PCR followed. From the multiplex PCR reads, TCRdb called clonotypes with MiXCR, one entry per CDR3 protein. The sample carries over a million distinct CDR3 sequences, around a third recorded once. A note on this clonotype: Its specificity is unknown. One base away lies a much larger clone, so this may be a sequencing read error.

CDR1 and CDR2 from the germline V gene are SQVTM and ANQGSEA. V was trimmed by 7 bases and J by 5 bases, leaving 14 bases between them. This CDR3 is 12 amino acids long. Study-level points and caveats: With about 87% sensitivity and roughly 80% specificity, a 13-signature model separated ophthalmopathy from stable hyperthyroidism. Thyroid clonotypes that were expanded above 0.001 frequency mostly also appeared in blood. Sensitivity of over 60% and specificity of 72% to 80% were achieved by the model that predicted ophthalmopathy progression.

V gene TRBV29-1 combines with J gene TRBJ2-5; D perhaps matches TRBD1 (6 bases). The source material was peripheral blood or thyroid tissue (not recorded which). This TCR came from an adult man with Graves' hyperthyroidism. The CDR3 sequence: CSGATGFETQYF. DNA for the CDR3: TGCAGCGGGGCAACAGGGTTTGAGACCCAGTACTTC.